Following are 10 T cell receptor beta chains from one sample sequenced in a study of blood T cell repertoires in COVID-19. Profiled with immunoSEQ multiplex PCR; TCRdb holds only in-frame clones, not every one. The sample holds about 220,000 clones, 65% to 90% seen once. The sample consisted of peripheral blood. The origin of the receptors is a woman aged 70-85 years with COVID-19, enrolled during active disease.

Only one count was recorded for this clone. This sequence joins TRBV29-1 and TRBJ2-1, with 7 bases aligning to TRBD1. V trimming: 2 bases; J trimming: 10 bases; junction bases outside the gene matches: 5. Germline assignment: CDR1 SQVTM and CDR2 ANQGSEA. The CDR3 totals 12 residues. In DNA, the CDR3 is TGCAGCGTTGAAAGACAGGGTAGAGAGCAGTTCTTC. Translated: CSVERQGREQFF.

The J gene is TRBJ1-6, the V gene TRBV4-2; TRBD1 might be the D (6 bases). CDR3 length: 16 residues. In germline, CDR1 is LGHNA, CDR2 YNFKEQ. V was pared by 0 bases and J by 11 bases, with 17 bases between. The CDR3 DNA is TGTGCCAGCAGCCAAGAGCAGCCCAGGGGAAGGGCACCCCTCCACTTT. This translates into CASSQEQPRGRAPLHF.

The chain links TRBV19 to TRBJ1-2; TRBD1 matches at 9 bases. The CDR3 has 15 amino acids. CDR1 LNHDA and CDR2 SQIVND come from the germline V gene (reference sequence). Trimming took 5 bases from V and 3 from J; bases not matched to a gene: 7. The CDR3 nucleotides are TGTGCCAGTAGTGGAGGGACAGGGCAATACTATGGCTACACCTTC. This translates into CASSGGTGQYYGYTF.

V is TRBV6-5 and J is TRBJ1-1; D might be TRBD1 (6 bases). Between the trimmed V and J ends, which lost 2 bases and 1 base, there was a span of 8 bases. Germline V gene data show CDR1 as MNHEY and CDR2 as SVGAGI. This CDR3 region has 14 residues. The CDR3 DNA reads as TGTGCCAGCAGTTACGACAGGACGAACACTGAAGCTTTCTTT. Translating it yields CASSYDRTNTEAFF.

The chain links TRBV5-6 to TRBJ2-1, with 9 bases identical to TRBD2. The ends lost 4 bases at V and 5 bases at J; junction bases unmatched: 7. The CDR3 runs 15 residues. Germline V gene lookup returns CDR1 SGHDT and CDR2 YYEEEE. CDR3 sequence: CASSAGLATDNEQFF. CDR3 nucleotides: TGTGCCAGCAGCGCCGGACTAGCGACGGACAATGAGCAGTTCTTC.

The chain couples TRBV5-1 to TRBJ2-1; 7 nucleotides line up with TRBD2. The junction had 4 bases not matched to a gene; V was cut back by 4 bases and J by 0 bases. CDR1 and CDR2 from the germline V gene are SGHRS and YFSETQ. There are 15 residues in the CDR3. The CDR3 DNA reads TGCGCCAGCAGCGGGGTAGCGGGCTCCTACAATGAGCAGTTCTTC. The encoded protein is CASSGVAGSYNEQFF.

In its sample, this clone was seen many times. This chain connects TRBV3-1 (or the pseudogene TRBV3-2) to TRBJ2-3; 13 bases fit TRBD2. Trimming at V came to 4 bases and at J to 3 bases, leaving 4 bases not matched to a gene. This CDR3 contains 16 residues. Looked up from germline, CDR1 is LGHDT and CDR2 is YNNKEL (reference sequence). CDR3 DNA sequence: TGTGCCAGCAGCCTCACTAGCGGGAGGGTAACAGATACGCAGTATTTT. Protein: CASSLTSGRVTDTQYF.

The chain couples TRBV12-3 or TRBV12-4 to TRBJ1-2; possibly TRBD1 for D (5 bases). Trimming left V 4 bases short and J 4 bases short, with 10 bases between. CDR3 length: 13 residues. This chain's CDR3 is CASSYGQGYGYTF. DNA of the CDR3: TGTGCCAGCAGTTACGGACAAGGCTATGGCTACACCTTC.

The chain has TRBV19 and TRBJ1-5, with D perhaps matching TRBD1 (6 bases). The CDR3 consists of 14 residues. Trimming removed 7 bases at V and 7 bases at J, with 17 bases between. Germline V lookup: CDR1 LNHDA, CDR2 SQIVND (reference sequence). This chain's CDR3 is CASTLQGFRQPQHF. CDR3 coding DNA: TGTGCCAGTACCCTGCAGGGGTTTAGGCAGCCCCAGCATTTT. The full variable domain, completed using reference TRBV19 and TRBJ1-5, is DGGITQSPKYLFRKEGQNVTLSCEQNLNHDAMYWYRQDPGQGLRLIYYSQIVNDFQKGDIAEGYSVSREKKESFPLTVTSAQKNPTAFYLCASTLQGFRQPQHFGDGTRLSIL.

V gene TRBV19 combines with J gene TRBJ1-1, with TRBD1 identical over 7 bases. Germline V lookup: CDR1 LNHDA, CDR2 SQIVND (reference sequence). The CDR3 is 13 amino acids. J was trimmed by 2 bases and V by 5 bases; bases with no gene match: 2. For the CDR3, the DNA is TGTGCCAGTAGTGGGGACAGAAACACTGAAGCTTTCTTT. Its protein is CASSGDRNTEAFF.